The source of this T cell receptor beta chain is a study of blood T cell repertoires in COVID-19 (dated by TCRdb to the early 2020s). At the level of the whole study: Samples from collaborators originated in the United States, Italy and Spain and spanned both the acute and convalescent phases of COVID-19. Sample metadata almost always included a de-identified subject ID, COVID-19 status, age in years and sex. The material from the prospective study consisted of cDNA or gDNA derived from T cells, B-cell-depleted T cells, or PBMCs. Where available, HLA class I and class II types were obtained from metadata supplied by the sample provider rather than from assay-based typing. The repertoires were released in a freely available public database meant as a resource for research on the immune response to SARS-CoV-2. The samples were drawn from the first 160 participants of the ongoing ImmuneRACE study and from some 1,300 subjects provided by 6 global collaborators. The dataset comprised deeply sampled blood TCRbeta repertoires from subjects exposed to, actively infected with, or recovered from COVID-19.

In regard to this clone: Its antigen is unknown. Per-base quality was not reported, and no clone a single base away is much larger than it. This specimen includes other DNA sequences encoding the same CDR3.

Whole blood was collected in K2EDTA tubes by collaborating institutions according to the institutions' own protocols. For TCRbeta analysis, collaborators shipped samples as frozen whole blood, isolated PBMCs, or DNA extracted from either of those sample types. TCRbeta CDR3 regions were amplified from genomic DNA using the immunoSEQ Assay, a bias-controlled multiplex PCR. As for the original processing: Within the assay, amplification of reference gene primers was used to estimate how many nucleated cells each sample contained. To quantify the absolute abundance of each unique TCRbeta CDR3 rearrangement, sequence reads were collapsed and filtered. Productive Simpson clonality was computed per sample as the square root of Simpson's diversity index over productive rearrangements. Sourced from immuneACCESS, this table was stored by TCRdb with only in-frame sequences that have V and J called. A share of the clones is absent; for the studies checked, an unresolved V gene accounts for under half, and the remainder has no known explanation. V and J calls and clone size are copied from that table; D and trimming were computed from the DNA. Counted in this sample were over 120,000 clones; roughly 80% of them appeared once. The ten largest clones add up to roughly 10% of the sample.

Results the study describes overall, beyond this receptor: Clinical and demographic metadata were provided uncurated, with the amount varying by source and participant.

The sample consisted of peripheral blood. The sequence was obtained from a woman aged 50 to 60 with active or convalescent COVID-19.

The DNA sequence is given as TGTGCCAGCAGTTTGGGGGCTGGCCATGGCTACACCTTC. Its protein product is CASSLGAGHGYTF. The chain couples TRBV12-3 or TRBV12-4 to TRBJ1-2; TRBD1 might be the D gene, on 6 matching bases. Reading from cysteine to phenylalanine, the CDR3 counts 13 amino acids. The CDR3 DNA has 39 bases and is translated from base 1. A distance of 11 bases separates the germline ends of V and J, which lose 3 bases and 6 bases respectively.